Included here is one T cell receptor (beta chain) sequence, with context. The repertoire was sequenced with immunoSEQ multiplex PCR; TCRdb's copy has only in-frame clones and lacks some. The repertoire has about 80,000 clones, approximately 89% of them found once; the top ten carry 5.5%. The data derive from a study of control samples from healthy donors and cancer patients. The CDR3 sequence is 16 residues long. V lost 7 bases, J lost 0 bases, and 6 bases stayed unmatched. Germline loops: CDR1 SNHLY, CDR2 FYNNEI. Input material: blood. The chain employs TRBV2 and TRBJ1-5; 10 bases are a match to TRBD1. This clonotype was obtained from a man between 50 and 59 years old in good health. CDR3 sequence (DNA): TGTGCCAGCAAGGGACAGGGGCCTTATAGCAATCAGCCCCAGCATTTT. This sequence encodes CASKGQGPYSNQPQHF. Combining the CDR3 with reference TRBV2 and TRBJ1-5 gives the whole variable domain EPEVTQTPSHQVTQMGQEVILRCVPISNHLYFYWYRQILGQKVEFLVSFYNNEISEKSEIFDDQFSVERPDGSNFTLKIRSTKLEDSAMYFCASKGQGPYSNQPQHFGDGTRLSIL.